The sequence of this TCR beta chain was determined in a study of T cell changes during pregnancy in multiple sclerosis. Measured with immunoSEQ multiplex PCR; TCRdb has only the in-frame clones, and not every one. Of tens of thousands of clones in the sample, around 90% were seen once. J gave up 7 bases and V 5 bases, and 9 bases lay outside the gene matches. CDR1 and CDR2 from the germline V gene are MNHEY and SVGAGI. CDR3 size: 15 residues. This chain joins TRBV6-5 and TRBJ1-1, with 11 positions matching TRBD1. Here the sequenced sample was peripheral blood, taken before pregnancy. This clonotype was obtained from a female donor with multiple sclerosis, enrolled in a pregnancy study. The CDR3 protein is CASSLLDRGRDEAFF. Here the CDR3 DNA reads TGTGCCAGCAGTCTCCTGGACAGGGGGCGCGATGAAGCTTTCTTT.